The 30 T cell receptor beta chains in this list originate from one sample, sequenced in a study of regulatory T cells in long-lasting Graves disease. Time point indicated: newly diagnosed GD, antithyroid drugs for less than 3 months. PBMC-derived RNA was used for the TCR library. Arm-PCR of CDR3 regions and iRepertoire HTBI primers were the basis on which TCR beta libraries were built. MiXCR, run by TCRdb on the multiplex PCR reads, gives a single entry per CDR3 protein. The sample contains hundreds of thousands of distinct CDR3 sequences, 16% of which appear only once. These data also formed part of another study, on T cells in Graves' hyperthyroidism and ophthalmopathy.

Material: peripheral blood mononuclear cells (PBMCs), obtained at new diagnosis, from a patient treated with antithyroid drugs. These receptors originate from a woman aged 25 to 39 with Graves disease.

This clonotype was seen repeatedly, ten times or more. The chain combines TRBV6-2 or TRBV6-3 with TRBJ2-7; the D is unclear. The germline gives CDR1 MNHEY, CDR2 SVGEGT. V shed 2 bases and J shed 1 base, with 6 bases lying between them. This CDR3 region has 13 residues. Written as DNA, the CDR3 is TGTGCCAGCAGTTACGGGAATTCCTACGAGCAGTACTTC. Amino acids: CASSYGNSYEQYF.

The V and J genes are TRBV5-1 and TRBJ1-1; D unresolved. This CDR3 comprises 15 residues. CDR1 SGHRS and CDR2 YFSETQ come from the germline V gene. V lost 7 bases and J 2 bases, leaving 18 bases between the germline ends. Here the CDR3 DNA reads TGCGCCAGCTCGGCCGGGCACACGATAAACACTGAAGCTTTCTTT. Amino acid sequence: CASSAGHTINTEAFF.

In this sample, this clonotype turned up many times. This chain uses TRBV27 with TRBJ1-1; no clear D. Germline V CDR1 and CDR2: MNHEY, SMNVEV (reference sequence). The CDR3 runs to 13 residues. V was cut by 6 bases and J by 6 bases, with 14 bases left in between. This chain's CDR3 is CASSPPNRAEAFF. The CDR3 coding sequence is TGTGCCAGCAGCCCCCCAAACCGGGCTGAAGCTTTCTTT.

The rearrangement uses TRBV10-2 and TRBJ2-1; 13 positions agree with TRBD2. The CDR3 sequence is 15 residues long. J was trimmed by 11 bases and V by 3 bases; bases with no gene match: 7. Germline lookup yields CDR1 WSHSY and CDR2 SAAADI. CDR3 DNA: TGCGCCAGCAGTGACCGGACTAGCGGGAGAGTTAAGCAGTTCTTC. Amino acids: CASSDRTSGRVKQFF.

This clonotype was recorded a few times. The chain has TRBV7-2 and TRBJ2-7; D may match TRBD1 or TRBD2 (7 bases each). CDR3 length: 16 residues. Germline CDR1 and CDR2: SGHTA and FQGNSA. Trimming removed 4 bases from V and 6 bases from J, with 22 bases in between. The CDR3: CASSSQGGRGLSEQYF. The CDR3 nucleotides read TGTGCCAGCAGCTCCCAGGGGGGGCGGGGATTGTCCGAGCAGTACTTC.

This clonotype was picked up a small number of times. The gene calls are TRBV19 and TRBJ1-5; a possible D gene is TRBD1 (6 bases). CDR3 length equals 13 residues. Looked up from germline, CDR1 is LNHDA and CDR2 is SQIVND (reference sequence). Trimming removed 10 bases at V and 3 bases at J, with 13 bases between. DNA of the CDR3: TGTGCCACCAAACAGGGATCCAATCAGCCCCAGCATTTT. This codes for CATKQGSNQPQHF.

Turning to this clonotype: A much larger clone differs from this one at a single base, so this may be a read error. The chain links TRBV12-3 or TRBV12-4 to TRBJ2-5, with D tentatively TRBD1 or TRBD2 (5 bases each). The length of the CDR3 is 15 residues. Trimming stripped 6 bases from V and 1 base from J, with 15 bases between. The CDR3 DNA sequence: TGTGCCAGCAGCCATGTCCCAGGGACCCAAGAGACCCAGTACTTC. Amino acids: CASSHVPGTQETQYF.

This clonotype was counted at least ten times. The rearrangement joins TRBV7-9 to TRBJ2-5; 9 bases fit TRBD1. Per the germline V gene, CDR1 is SEHNR and CDR2 is FQNEAQ (reference sequence). Trimming cost V 5 bases and J 4 bases; bases outside gene matches: 11. The length of the CDR3 is 16 residues. Here the CDR3 reads CASSLRPGTGRETQYF. DNA for the CDR3: TGTGCCAGCAGCCTTCGCCCCGGGACAGGGAGAGAGACCCAGTACTTC.

This clonotype turned up a few times. In DNA form, the CDR3 reads TGCAGCGTTGATTCCCCCGGGCTAGCGGGCCGTAGACCCGAAGAGACCCAGTACTTC. Encoded protein: CSVDSPGLAGRRPEETQYF. This chain connects TRBV29-1 to TRBJ2-5; TRBD2 agrees at 8 bases. V lost 3 bases and J lost 3; bases outside the gene matches: 21. The CDR3 loop spans 19 amino acids. Germline loops: CDR1 SQVTM, CDR2 ANQGSEA.

This clonotype has more than one count but fewer than ten. The J gene is TRBJ1-5, the V gene TRBV19; TRBD1 matches at 7 bases. CDR3 length: 15 amino acids. The ends lost 3 bases at V and 5 bases at J; junction bases unmatched: 7. CDR1 is LNHDA and CDR2 is SQIVND in the germline V gene (reference sequence). The CDR3 sequence: CASSISGTVDQPQHF. As DNA, the CDR3 is TGTGCCAGTAGTATCTCCGGGACAGTCGATCAGCCCCAGCATTTT.

This clonotype was detected ten times or more. CDR3: CASREGQGASGEQFF. The CDR3 DNA follows: TGTGCCAGCAGGGAGGGACAGGGTGCCTCGGGTGAGCAGTTCTTC. This chain joins TRBV12-3 or TRBV12-4 and TRBJ2-1; 9 positions match TRBD1. V dropped 6 bases and J dropped 9; count of bases not matched to a gene: 12. The CDR3 has 15 residues.

This clonotype was detected many times. This chain uses TRBV5-1 with TRBJ2-3, with TRBD2 matching over 8 bases. Germline V gene sequence: CDR1 SGHRS, CDR2 YFSETQ. After removal of 0 bases from V and 4 bases from J, the junction contained 7 bases not matched to a gene. This CDR3 has 16 residues. CDR3 sequence (DNA): TGCGCCAGCAGCTTGGACGGCGGGAGGAGATCAGATACGCAGTATTTT. Protein sequence: CASSLDGGRRSDTQYF.

The chain joins TRBV7-3 to TRBJ2-2, with 9 bases aligning to TRBD1. The CDR3 runs to 16 residues. Germline V CDR1 and CDR2: SGHTA, FQGTGA. The J segment lost 6 bases and the V segment lost 0 bases, leaving 5 bases of the junction unmatched. CDR3: CASSLTPGQGPGELFF. The DNA of the CDR3 is TGTGCCAGCAGCTTAACTCCGGGACAGGGTCCCGGGGAGCTGTTTTTT.

This clonotype was recorded many times. The V gene is TRBV28, the J gene TRBJ1-2; the match to TRBD1 covers 8 bases. The CDR3 consists of 14 residues. V was pared by 4 bases and J by 7 bases, with 8 bases of the junction left unmatched. The germline V gene has CDR1 MDHEN and CDR2 SYDVKM. The CDR3 region is CASSYGDRGGGYTF. For the CDR3, the DNA is TGTGCCAGCAGTTACGGCGACAGGGGTGGTGGCTACACCTTC.

This clonotype was recorded many times. The chain joins TRBV10-3 to TRBJ1-1, with D uncertain. The V and J ends lost 4 bases and 8 bases respectively, with 14 bases between them. Germline V gene data show CDR1 as ENHRY and CDR2 as SYGVKD. The CDR3 is 13 amino acids. The CDR3 DNA reads TGTGCCATCAGTGGGTCAGTTGGCCGCGAAGCTTTCTTT. This encodes CAISGSVGREAFF.

This clonotype showed up just a few times. The chain links TRBV29-1 to TRBJ2-2; D might be TRBD2 (6 bases). This CDR3 is 12 amino acids long. Per the germline V gene, CDR1 is SQVTM and CDR2 is ANQGSEA. Trimming left V 4 bases short and J 6 bases short, with 9 bases between. The CDR3 nucleotides read TGCAGCGTTGCCCCGGGGGCCGGGGAGCTGTTTTTT. Protein: CSVAPGAGELFF.

Ten or more counts support this clonotype. The chain has TRBV28 and TRBJ1-6, with 9 positions matching TRBD1. The CDR3 is 14 amino acids. The germline V gene has CDR1 MDHEN and CDR2 SYDVKM. With 6 bases clipped from V and 6 bases from J, the junction kept 3 bases outside the gene matches. CDR3 sequence reads: CASRGQGTNSPLHF. The CDR3 nucleotides are TGTGCCAGCAGGGGACAGGGTACTAATTCACCCCTCCACTTT.

The chain combines TRBV30 with TRBJ2-1; a possible D gene is TRBD2 (6 bases). Germline CDR1 GTSNPN, CDR2 SVGIG (reference sequence). This CDR3 region has 11 residues. V lost 0 bases and J 15 bases, leaving 12 bases between the germline ends. The CDR3 DNA is TGTGCCTGGAGTGTAGGCCTAGCGCGGTTCTTC. This sequence encodes CAWSVGLARFF.

This chain uses TRBV30 with TRBJ1-1; D is uncertain. The germline gives CDR1 GTSNPN, CDR2 SVGIG (reference sequence). Trimming took 3 bases from V and 0 from J, leaving 8 bases between them. The length of the CDR3 is 13 residues. The CDR3 bases are TGTGCCTGGAGCAGAATTATGAACACTGAAGCTTTCTTT. Translated, it gives CAWSRIMNTEAFF.

This clonotype came up many times. The CDR3 DNA sequence: TGTGCCAGCAATAAGCGGGAGGGGGCCTACAATGAGCAGTTCTTC. Translation: CASNKREGAYNEQFF. The rearrangement links TRBV2 to TRBJ2-1, with TRBD2 matching 10 bases. Trimming took 7 bases from V and 2 from J; bases not matched to a gene: 5. Germline V lookup: CDR1 SNHLY, CDR2 FYNNEI. There are 15 residues in the CDR3.

This clonotype was seen at least ten times. This chain uses TRBV30 with TRBJ1-2, with D perhaps TRBD1 (6 bases). This CDR3 has 13 residues. The V end lost 3 bases, the J end lost 8 bases, and 16 bases lay between the germline ends. CDR1 GTSNPN and CDR2 SVGIG come from the germline V gene (reference sequence). CDR3 coding DNA: TGTGCCTGGAGCCCAGGGGTTGCTTGGGGCTACACCTTC. This codes for CAWSPGVAWGYTF.

This clonotype was seen a handful of times. The chain links TRBV4-1 to TRBJ2-6, with 9 bases matching TRBD1. V shed 3 bases, J shed 4 bases, and the junction held 10 bases outside the gene matches. The length of the CDR3 is 18 residues. Germline loops: CDR1 MGHRA, CDR2 YSYEKL. CDR3 in DNA: TGCGCCAGCAGCCACCCACCGGGACAGGGATCAGGGGCCAACGTCCTGACTTTC. Protein sequence: CASSHPPGQGSGANVLTF.

In this sample, this clonotype turned up a few times. The chain is built from TRBV28 and TRBJ2-5; D perhaps matches TRBD2 (7 bases). The germline V gene has CDR1 MDHEN and CDR2 SYDVKM. This CDR3 comprises 16 residues. The V and J ends lost 2 bases and 7 bases respectively, with 20 bases between them. The CDR3 DNA sequence: TGTGCCAGCAGTTTAGCGGGGGCCTCCAGGTCCGGGACCCAGTACTTC. As protein: CASSLAGASRSGTQYF.

The J gene is TRBJ1-1, the V gene TRBV19, with D possibly matching TRBD1 (5 bases). CDR3 length equals 14 residues. Trimming removed 6 bases from V and 5 bases from J, with 16 bases in between. CDR1 is LNHDA and CDR2 is SQIVND in the germline V gene (reference sequence). In DNA, the CDR3 is TGTGCCAGTAGGAGAATAACAGGAACTACTGAAGCTTTCTTT. The encoded protein is CASRRITGTTEAFF.

The sample holds one count of this clonotype. This likely traces to a read error, being one base from a far larger clone. V and J are TRBV28 and TRBJ2-1; possible D gene TRBD1, 6 bases. The CDR3 sequence is 14 residues long. Germline V CDR1 and CDR2: MDHEN, SYDVKM. In DNA, the CDR3 is TGTGCCAGCAGCCCCGCAGGGGCACAAGAGACCCAGTGCTTC. Translated, it gives CASSPAGAQETQCF.

This clonotype showed up just once. A much larger clone differs by one base, so this may be a read error. The chain has TRBV5-1 and TRBJ1-1; no clear D. Germline V gene data show CDR1 as SGHRS and CDR2 as YFSETQ. The CDR3 length is 14 residues. CDR3 nucleotide sequence: TGTGCCAGCAGCCTGCTGGCGGGCCAGACTGAAGCTTCCTTT. It specifies CASSLLAGQTEASF.

The rearrangement uses TRBV9 and TRBJ1-1, with 8 bases lining up with TRBD1. Germline loops: CDR1 SGDLS, CDR2 YYNGEE. J was trimmed by 0 bases and V by 3 bases; bases with no gene match: 13. This CDR3 region has 18 residues. CDR3 sequence reads: CASSEDAWGTGVNTEAFF. The CDR3 DNA is TGTGCCAGCAGCGAGGACGCCTGGGGGACAGGAGTGAACACTGAAGCTTTCTTT. The complete variable domain, with remaining parts taken from reference TRBV9 and TRBJ1-1, reads DSGVTQTPKHLITATGQRVTLRCSPRSGDLSVYWYQQSLDQGLQFLIQYYNGEERAKGNILERFSAQQFPDLHSELNLSSLELGDSALYFCASSEDAWGTGVNTEAFFGQGTRLTVV.

This clonotype appeared many times. This chain connects TRBV28 to TRBJ2-5; either TRBD1 or TRBD2 may supply D (5 bases each). The germline CDR1 and CDR2 sequences are MDHEN and SYDVKM. Trimming shortened V by 7 bases and J by 1 base, and 13 bases separated the two germline ends. The CDR3 spans 14 residues. The CDR3 DNA reads as TGTGCCAGCACCAAGGTGGGGGTCCAAGAGACCCAGTACTTC. Protein: CASTKVGVQETQYF.

This clonotype was counted many times. The chain is built from TRBV19 and TRBJ1-1; D unresolved. Germline lookup yields CDR1 LNHDA and CDR2 SQIVND (reference sequence). This CDR3 comprises 16 residues. Between the trimmed V and J ends, which lost 5 bases and 2 bases, there was a span of 18 bases. The DNA of the CDR3 is TGTGCCAGTAGTCGGAGCGCAGGCGTGATCAACACTGAAGCTTTCTTT. Its translation is CASSRSAGVINTEAFF.

This clonotype was detected a few times. V usage is TRBV5-6 and J usage is TRBJ2-3; no reliable D call. The germline gives CDR1 SGHDT, CDR2 YYEEEE. Trimming removed 1 base from V and 4 bases from J, with 10 bases in between. This CDR3 has 14 amino acids. CDR3 in DNA: TGTGCCAGCAGCTTGCAGAATGCCCCAGATACGCAGTATTTT. This sequence encodes CASSLQNAPDTQYF.